The 23 T cell receptor beta chains given below trace back to one sample, sequenced in a study of blood T cell repertoires in COVID-19. Clones were read by immunoSEQ multiplex PCR, and TCRdb kept only the in-frame ones, dropping some. This sample has some 140,000 clones, with around 81% found just once. The sequencing input was peripheral blood. All receptors derive from a woman aged 55 to 70 with active or convalescent COVID-19.

This chain joins TRBV5-1 and TRBJ2-3; perhaps TRBD1 as D (6 bases). The CDR3 runs 15 residues. Looked up from germline, CDR1 is SGHRS and CDR2 is YFSETQ. V lost 1 base, J lost 2 bases, and 11 bases lay in between. CDR3 coding DNA: TGCGCCAGCAGCTTGCCGGGACAAATCACAGATACGCAGTATTTT. This gives the protein CASSLPGQITDTQYF.

V and J are TRBV7-2 and TRBJ2-3; D possibly corresponds to TRBD2 (5 bases). V lost 1 base and J lost 6, with 14 bases in between. The CDR3 has 15 amino acids. Germline assignment: CDR1 SGHTA and CDR2 FQGNSA. The CDR3 sequence is CASSLVGPGKDTQYF. CDR3 DNA sequence: TGTGCCAGCAGCTTAGTAGGTCCGGGAAAGGATACGCAGTATTTT.

V and J are TRBV3-1 (or the pseudogene TRBV3-2) and TRBJ2-3; TRBD2 matches at 16 bases. This CDR3 contains 17 residues. Germline trimming cut 4 bases from V and 4 bases from J; bases unmatched to any gene: 5. Germline V lookup: CDR1 LGHDT, CDR2 YNNKEL (reference sequence). CDR3 region: CASSRGLAGGRSDTQYF. The DNA for the CDR3 is TGTGCCAGCAGCCGGGGACTAGCGGGGGGGCGCTCAGATACGCAGTATTTT.

The chain has TRBV11-2 and TRBJ2-3; D gene unclear. Germline V gene sequence: CDR1 SGHAT, CDR2 FQNNGV. The CDR3 contains 13 residues. V was shortened by 5 bases and J by 7 bases, with 13 bases between the two germline ends. CDR3: CASSIRHSYTQYF. DNA for the CDR3: TGTGCCAGCAGCATCCGACACAGTTATACGCAGTATTTT. Full variable domain (rest looked up from reference TRBV11-2 and TRBJ2-3): EAGVAQSPRYKIIEKRQSVAFWCNPISGHATLYWYQQILGQGPKLLIQFQNNGVVDDSQLPKDRFSAERLKGVDSTLKIQPAKLEDSAVYLCASSIRHSYTQYFGPGTRLTVL.

This clone was seen only once. V gene TRBV9 combines with J gene TRBJ2-1; the D is unclear. CDR1 SGDLS and CDR2 YYNGEE come from the germline V gene. Trimming removed 3 bases from V and 0 bases from J, with 19 bases in between. The CDR3 covers 18 residues. The CDR3 reads CASSARLLSRSSYNEQFF. The CDR3 DNA reads TGTGCCAGCAGCGCGAGGCTGTTATCTAGGAGCTCCTACAATGAGCAGTTCTTC.

The genes are TRBV4-2 and TRBJ2-3; maybe TRBD2 (5 bases). V lost 0 bases to trimming and J lost 1 base, with 14 bases between them. This CDR3 has 17 amino acids. From germline, CDR1 is LGHNA and CDR2 YNFKEQ. Written as DNA, the CDR3 is TGTGCCAGCAGCCAAGAGTCCATAGTCGGGGGCACAGATACGCAGTATTTT. Translating gives CASSQESIVGGTDTQYF.

The genes are TRBV7-2 and TRBJ2-1; D is perhaps TRBD1 (6 bases). The CDR3 sequence is 14 residues long. Per germline, CDR1 SGHTA and CDR2 FQGNSA. V was pared by 1 base and J by 9 bases, with 13 bases between. DNA of the CDR3: TGTGCCAGCAGCTTAGACCCCAGGGGTGGTGAGCAGTTCTTC. Its translation: CASSLDPRGGEQFF.

The chain joins TRBV14 to TRBJ2-3; 7 bases are shared with TRBD1. This CDR3 spans 14 amino acids. The germline V gene encodes CDR1 SGHDN and CDR2 FVKESK. The ends lost 4 bases at V and 2 bases at J; junction bases unmatched: 3. CDR3 nucleotide sequence: TGTGCCAGCAGCCGGGACAGAACCACAGATACGCAGTATTTT. Translating it yields CASSRDRTTDTQYF. Filled out from reference TRBV14 and TRBJ2-3, the complete variable domain reads EAGVTQFPSHSVIEKGQTVTLRCDPISGHDNLYWYRRVMGKEIKFLLHFVKESKQDESGMPNNRFLAERTGGTYSTLKVQPAELEDSGVYFCASSRDRTTDTQYFGPGTRLTVL.

This clone was seen only once. This chain uses TRBV19 with TRBJ1-2, with TRBD1 as a possible D gene (5 bases). This CDR3 has 14 amino acids. Per germline, CDR1 LNHDA and CDR2 SQIVND (reference sequence). V dropped 3 bases and J dropped 0 bases, with 8 bases sitting between them. The CDR3 DNA reads TGTGCCAGTAGTATGGGGCTAGCTAACTATGGCTACACCTTC. It specifies CASSMGLANYGYTF.

The table lists this clone with a count of one. The rearrangement links TRBV27 to TRBJ1-5; tentatively, D is TRBD1 (6 bases). V gave up 5 bases and J gave up 4 bases, with 12 bases separating them. The CDR3 consists of 14 residues. Per the germline V gene, CDR1 is MNHEY and CDR2 is SMNVEV (reference sequence). CDR3 protein: CASSPWTENQPQHF. CDR3 in DNA: TGTGCCAGCAGTCCATGGACAGAGAATCAGCCCCAGCATTTT.

The chain joins TRBV6-6 to TRBJ2-7, with D maybe TRBD2 (5 bases). CDR1 is MNHNY and CDR2 is SVGAGI in the germline V gene (reference sequence). The CDR3 runs 14 residues. Trimming took 4 bases from V and 4 from J, leaving 14 bases between them. CDR3 coding DNA: TGTGCCAGCAGTTCCCGGACTGAGTTTTACGAGCAGTACTTC. It is translated as CASSSRTEFYEQYF.

The chain carries TRBV29-1 and TRBJ2-5; D not certain. Germline V gene lookup returns CDR1 SQVTM and CDR2 ANQGSEA. The CDR3 totals 11 residues. The germline V and J ends were trimmed by 2 bases and 2 bases, with 3 bases remaining between them. This chain's CDR3 is CSVEQQETQYF. Here the CDR3 DNA reads TGCAGCGTTGAACAGCAAGAGACCCAGTACTTC.

The gene calls are TRBV19 and TRBJ2-1; TRBD1 aligns across 7 bases. CDR1 and CDR2 (germline): LNHDA, SQIVND (reference sequence). V was clipped by 3 bases and J by 6 bases; unmatched bases: 5. The CDR3 extends over 14 amino acids. The CDR3 DNA reads as TGTGCCAGTAGTATTACAGGGGTTGTCAATGAGCAGTTCTTC. Amino acids: CASSITGVVNEQFF.

The chain combines TRBV7-8 with TRBJ1-3; D unclear. CDR1 SGHVS and CDR2 FQNEAQ come from the germline V gene. V lost 1 base, J lost 3 bases, and 10 bases lay in between. The CDR3 totals 15 residues. CDR3 residues: CASSLGGLGGNTIYF. In DNA form, the CDR3 reads TGTGCCAGCAGCTTAGGCGGACTTGGTGGAAACACCATATATTTT.

The rearrangement links TRBV7-8 to TRBJ2-5, with 14 bases aligning to TRBD2. Per germline, CDR1 SGHVS and CDR2 FQNEAQ. This CDR3 comprises 16 residues. Germline trimming cut 3 bases from V and 3 bases from J; bases unmatched to any gene: 3. CDR3 DNA sequence: TGTGCCAGCAGCTTTCCGACTAGCGGGGGGGAAGAGACCCAGTACTTC. It encodes CASSFPTSGGEETQYF.

This sequence joins TRBV6-5 and TRBJ2-1; D is possibly TRBD1 (5 bases). CDR3 length equals 13 residues. Germline values: CDR1 MNHEY, CDR2 SVGAGI. Trimming shortened V by 7 bases and J by 1 base, and 8 bases separated the two germline ends. The CDR3 DNA is TGTGCCAGCACTGGACATTCCTACAATGAGCAGTTCTTC. This encodes CASTGHSYNEQFF.

V gene TRBV5-3 combines with J gene TRBJ1-2; 7 nucleotides agree with TRBD1. TRBV5-3 is labeled an ORF, and its function is uncertain. Trimming cost V 0 bases and J 3 bases; bases outside gene matches: 5. The CDR3 extends over 15 amino acids. The CDR3 region is CARSLDRGLDYGYTF. The CDR3 nucleotides are TGTGCCAGAAGCTTGGACAGGGGCTTGGACTATGGCTACACCTTC.

The chain uses TRBV5-5 and TRBJ2-7; D is perhaps TRBD1 (6 bases). There are 15 residues in the CDR3. Looked up from germline, CDR1 is SGHKS and CDR2 is YYEKEE (reference sequence). V was cut by 0 bases and J by 5 bases, with 15 bases left in between. Here the CDR3 DNA reads TGTGCCAGCAGCTTGGCCGGGCAGGGGTCCCACGAGCAGTACGTC. Translating gives CASSLAGQGSHEQYV.

This clone was seen only a few times. V usage is TRBV29-1 and J usage is TRBJ2-7, with D perhaps TRBD2 (5 bases). Germline V CDR1 and CDR2: SQVTM, ANQGSEA. This CDR3 is 13 amino acids long. V was trimmed by 2 bases and J by 0 bases, leaving 8 bases between them. The CDR3 DNA follows: TGCAGCGTTGAACAGACTACCTCCTACGAGCAGTACTTC. It is translated as CSVEQTTSYEQYF.

In the case of this clone: Other nucleotide sequences in the sample specify the same CDR3. This sequence joins TRBV3-1 (or the pseudogene TRBV3-2) and TRBJ2-3; 8 nucleotides agree with TRBD1. This CDR3 contains 15 residues. The V segment lost 3 bases and the J segment 2 bases; nucleotides outside the gene matches: 4. Per the germline V gene, CDR1 is LGHDT and CDR2 is YNNKEL (reference sequence). The CDR3 sequence: CASSQTGVPTDTQYF. In DNA form, the CDR3 reads TGTGCCAGCAGCCAGACAGGGGTTCCCACAGATACGCAGTATTTT.

This clone showed up just a few times. The genes are TRBV18 and TRBJ2-7; tentatively, D is TRBD1 (5 bases). Trimming left V 4 bases short and J 0 bases short, with 10 bases between. The CDR3 consists of 14 residues. Looked up from germline, CDR1 is KGHSH and CDR2 is LQKENI. CDR3 sequence (DNA): TGTGCCAGCTCACAGGGGTTGGACTCCTACGAGCAGTACTTC. This sequence encodes CASSQGLDSYEQYF. Complete variable domain (other parts from reference TRBV18 and TRBJ2-7): NAGVMQNPRHLVRRRGQEARLRCSPMKGHSHVYWYRQLPEEGLKFMVYLQKENIIDESGMPKERFSAEFPKEGPSILRIQQVVRGDSAAYFCASSQGLDSYEQYFGPGTRLTVT.

This chain uses TRBV7-2 with TRBJ2-3; 9 bases line up with TRBD1. Trimming cost V 4 bases and J 6 bases; bases outside gene matches: 2. The CDR3 runs 13 residues. Germline CDR1 is SGHTA and CDR2 is FQGNSA. CDR3 amino acids: CASSWTGEDTQYF. In nucleotides, the CDR3 is TGTGCCAGCAGCTGGACAGGGGAGGATACGCAGTATTTT.

CDR3 protein: CASSLDGGEQYV. The CDR3 DNA follows: TGTGCCAGCAGCTTAGATGGAGGGGAACAGTACGTC. This sequence joins TRBV7-8 and TRBJ2-7, with D perhaps matching TRBD2 (6 bases). This CDR3 comprises 12 residues. Trimming took 1 base from V and 10 from J, leaving 11 bases between them. Germline CDR1 SGHVS, CDR2 FQNEAQ.